This T cell receptor beta chain was documented in a study of shared clonotypes between healthy human individuals. The repertoire was sequenced with immunoSEQ multiplex PCR; TCRdb's copy has only in-frame clones and lacks some. The table has around 500,000 clones, less than 80% seen once. CDR1 is SGHTA and CDR2 is FQGNSA in the germline V gene. The CDR3 extends over 16 amino acids. The V gene end was trimmed by 6 bases and the J gene end by 9 bases; junction bases not matched to a gene: 12. Every one of the donors was a Caucasian adult that lived in Nashville, Tennessee. J is TRBJ2-1 and V is TRBV7-2, with TRBD2 matching 12 bases. This receptor was obtained from a woman between 35 and 50 years old in good health. Some clones in this sample may be carry-over from other donors' samples. What was sequenced was PBMCs. The DNA of the CDR3 is TGTGCCAGCAGACTGACTAGCGGGAGCCCCGGGGGTGAGCAGTTCTTC. Protein: CASRLTSGSPGGEQFF.